This T cell receptor beta chain originates from a study of shared clonotypes between healthy human individuals. CD45RO-negative, CCR7-selected cells formed the naive CD8 fraction, which excluded terminally differentiated effector memory CD45RA+ cells. Between the trimmed V and J ends, which lost 2 bases and 1 base, there was a span of 8 bases. This CDR3 spans 14 amino acids. CDR1 and CDR2 (germline): SEHNR, FQNEAQ (reference sequence). TCRdb keeps only in-frame clones here, not all; method: immunoSEQ multiplex PCR. This table holds about 2.2 million clones, about 92% found once. The V and J genes are TRBV7-9 and TRBJ2-5, with D perhaps TRBD1 (6 bases). The receptor was isolated from a man younger than 35 in good health. Some clones in this sample may be carry-over from other donors' samples. The specimen was naive CD8+ T cells from PBMCs. Here the CDR3 reads CASSLQGGQETQYF. For the CDR3, the DNA is TGTGCCAGCAGCTTACAAGGGGGCCAAGAGACCCAGTACTTC.